Listed below are T cell receptor beta chains from one sample, sequenced in a study of blood T cells in healthy people across ages. TCRdb redid the calling of the 5' RACE reads with MiXCR, one entry per CDR3 protein. The sample holds approximately 1.5 million distinct CDR3 sequences, approximately 43% seen once. The material sequenced was blood. These receptors originate from a woman aged 18-29 years in good health. Both conserved end residues are part of each CDR3. Fields, in order: CDR3 DNA, CDR3 protein, clone size, D gene, CDR3 length, J gene, V gene. D genes are given only for firm matches. Only some rows state a clone size, as once, few, many or a class for expanded clones.

CDR3nt: TGCAGCGCATCACCGGGACTAGCGGAGGAGAGTACGCAGTATTTT
CDR3aa: CSASPGLAEESTQYF
abundance: NA
d_gene: TRBD2
len: 15
j_gene: TRBJ2-3
v_gene: TRBV29-1

CDR3nt: TGTGCCAGCAGTTTAGCGAGTTATTGGCCCCAGCATTTT
CDR3aa: CASSLASYWPQHF
abundance: NA
d_gene: NA
len: 13
j_gene: TRBJ1-5
v_gene: TRBV27

CDR3nt: TGTGCCAGCATTCCCGGGACAGGGGGCGCGGGCTACACCTTC
CDR3aa: CASIPGTGGAGYTF
abundance: NA
d_gene: TRBD1
len: 14
j_gene: TRBJ1-2
v_gene: TRBV6-2/TRBV6-3

CDR3nt: TGTGCCAGCAGTTTAGCGCTTACGGACGACGAGCAGTACTTC
CDR3aa: CASSLALTDDEQYF
abundance: few
d_gene: NA
len: 14
j_gene: TRBJ2-7
v_gene: TRBV12-3/TRBV12-4

CDR3nt: TGTGCCAGCAGCCCCTCGGGGGTAGGGGATGAAAAACTGTTTTTT
CDR3aa: CASSPSGVGDEKLFF
abundance: NA
d_gene: NA
len: 15
j_gene: TRBJ1-4
v_gene: TRBV7-9

CDR3nt: TGTGCCAGCAGTCCACGGTTTGTAGCGGCCACAGATACGCAGTATTTT
CDR3aa: CASSPRFVAATDTQYF
abundance: NA
d_gene: NA
len: 16
j_gene: TRBJ2-3
v_gene: TRBV7-2

CDR3nt: TGCGCCAGCAGCTTGGCCCTGCGAGCAACTAATGAAAAACTGTTTTTT
CDR3aa: CASSLALRATNEKLFF
abundance: few
d_gene: NA
len: 16
j_gene: TRBJ1-4
v_gene: TRBV5-1

CDR3nt: TGTGCCACCAGTGATGCCCGGGGGGGTGAAGCTTTCTTT
CDR3aa: CATSDARGGEAFF
abundance: few
d_gene: NA
len: 13
j_gene: TRBJ1-1
v_gene: TRBV24-1

CDR3nt: TGTGCCAGCACCGCCTGGGGGAGGGATGGCTACACCTTC
CDR3aa: CASTAWGRDGYTF
abundance: few
d_gene: NA
len: 13
j_gene: TRBJ1-2
v_gene: TRBV12-3/TRBV12-4

CDR3nt: TGTGCCATCAGTGAGAAGATTAGCACAGATACGCAGTATTTT
CDR3aa: CAISEKISTDTQYF
abundance: few
d_gene: NA
len: 14
j_gene: TRBJ2-3
v_gene: TRBV10-3

CDR3nt: TGTGCCAGCAGCTTAGACAAGAAGACAGGGGCTAATTCACCCCTCCACTTT
CDR3aa: CASSLDKKTGANSPLHF
abundance: few
d_gene: TRBD1
len: 17
j_gene: TRBJ1-6
v_gene: TRBV7-2